This passage covers 23 T cell receptor beta chains from one sample sequenced in a study of shared clonotypes between healthy human individuals. Assay: immunoSEQ multiplex PCR; the TCRdb copy retains only in-frame clones and omits some. The sample records approximately 2.4 million clones, about 94% being singletons. The sequenced material came from naive CD4+ T cells sorted from blood. Subset specified: CD45RA+ positively selected. These receptor sequences come from a man aged 18 to 35 in good health.

CDR3 DNA: TGTGCCAGCAGCTACAGGGAGACCCAGTACTTC. Encoded protein: CASSYRETQYF. V is TRBV2 and J is TRBJ2-5; D is possibly TRBD1 (5 bases). CDR1 and CDR2 from the germline V gene are SNHLY and FYNNEI. CDR3 length equals 11 residues. V lost 6 bases, J lost 5 bases, and 7 bases lay in between.

This chain uses TRBV11-2 with TRBJ2-7, with TRBD2 matching over 10 bases. V shed 8 bases and J 7 bases; nucleotides not matched to a gene: 8. This CDR3 contains 13 residues. CDR1 SGHAT and CDR2 FQNNGV come from the germline V gene. CDR3 sequence: CASGLAGVEEQYF. CDR3 bases: TGTGCCAGCGGCCTAGCGGGAGTCGAAGAGCAGTACTTC.

This clone was seen a single time. The chain uses TRBV10-3 and TRBJ2-4, with D possibly TRBD1 on 5 matching bases. The CDR3 has 13 residues. Germline V gene data show CDR1 as ENHRY and CDR2 as SYGVKD. The V end was cut by 4 bases, the J end by 8 bases, with 12 bases between. CDR3 DNA sequence: TGTGCCATCAGTGTGACAGTTGGGGACATTCAGTACTTC. Its protein is CAISVTVGDIQYF.

Note on this clone: The same CDR3 can be traced to other DNA sequences in this sample. V usage is TRBV9 and J usage is TRBJ1-2, with TRBD1 as a possible D gene (6 bases). Germline V gives CDR1 SGDLS, CDR2 YYNGEE. The CDR3 is 14 residues long. Between the trimmed V and J ends, which lost 4 bases and 4 bases, there was a span of 14 bases. CDR3 nucleotides: TGTGCCAGCAGCCCCAGGGAAGGGGGCTATGGCTACACCTTC. This codes for CASSPREGGYGYTF. Based on the CDR3 plus reference TRBV9 and TRBJ1-2, the full variable domain is DSGVTQTPKHLITATGQRVTLRCSPRSGDLSVYWYQQSLDQGLQFLIQYYNGEERAKGNILERFSAQQFPDLHSELNLSSLELGDSALYFCASSPREGGYGYTFGSGTRLTVV.

V gene TRBV10-1 combines with J gene TRBJ1-6, with TRBD1 identical over 7 bases. CDR1 WNHNN and CDR2 SYGVQD come from the germline V gene (reference sequence). Trimming cost V 6 bases and J 1 base; bases outside gene matches: 12. The CDR3 has 18 amino acids. The CDR3 is CASRRRGRIKSYNSPLHF. The CDR3 DNA sequence: TGCGCCAGCAGGCGAAGGGGGCGAATAAAATCCTATAATTCACCCCTCCACTTT.

This rearrangement joins TRBV2 to TRBJ2-5; D may be TRBD2 (6 bases). The CDR3 extends over 13 amino acids. The germline CDR1 and CDR2 sequences are SNHLY and FYNNEI. V was clipped by 5 bases and J by 5 bases, with 12 bases between them. CDR3 loop: CASSLEGRETQYF. The CDR3 region has the DNA TGTGCCAGCAGTCTGGAGGGGAGGGAGACCCAGTACTTC.

The V gene is TRBV9, the J gene TRBJ1-3; D gene uncertain. Between the trimmed V and J ends, which lost 3 bases and 0 bases, there was a span of 10 bases. Germline V gene data show CDR1 as SGDLS and CDR2 as YYNGEE. The length of the CDR3 is 15 residues. DNA for the CDR3: TGTGCCAGCAGCGCAATAGGGAACTCTGGAAACACCATATATTTT. Translation gives CASSAIGNSGNTIYF.

The CDR3 region is CASSDRPTGFGYTF. In nucleotides, the CDR3 is TGTGCCAGCAGTGACCGCCCGACAGGATTCGGCTACACCTTC. The gene calls are TRBV6-4 and TRBJ1-2; a possible D gene is TRBD1 (6 bases). The CDR3 loop spans 14 amino acids. CDR1 MRHNA and CDR2 SNTAGT come from the germline V gene. V was trimmed by 2 bases and J by 8 bases, leaving 15 bases between them.

This chain uses TRBV7-9 with TRBJ2-2, with 7 bases fitting TRBD1. This CDR3 region has 16 residues. Losses at the gene ends were 9 bases for V and 0 bases for J; bases not matched to a gene: 10. Germline V gene sequence: CDR1 SEHNR, CDR2 FQNEAQ (reference sequence). The CDR3 bases are TGTGCCAGGGAGTCGGTCGACAGGGCGAACACCGGGGAGCTGTTTTTT. It specifies CARESVDRANTGELFF. The full variable domain, with the rest looked up from reference TRBV7-9 and TRBJ2-2, is DTGVSQNPRHKITKRGQNVTFRCDPISEHNRLYWYRQTLGQGPEFLTYFQNEAQLEKSRLLSDRFSAERPKGSFSTLEIQRTEQGDSAMYLCARESVDRANTGELFFGEGSRLTVL.

The chain is built from TRBV18 and TRBJ2-7, with 10 nucleotides matching TRBD1. J lost 3 bases, V lost 6 bases, and 8 bases had no gene match. Germline V gene sequence: CDR1 KGHSH, CDR2 LQKENI. The CDR3 extends over 15 amino acids. The CDR3 reads CASSSGTGDLYEQYF. For the CDR3, the DNA is TGTGCCAGCTCCTCCGGGACAGGGGACCTCTACGAGCAGTACTTC.

This clone came up once. This chain uses TRBV5-6 with TRBJ1-5; D is unclear. Trimming stripped 0 bases from V and 7 bases from J, with 14 bases between. Germline loops: CDR1 SGHDT, CDR2 YYEEEE. The CDR3 runs 15 residues. CDR3 residues: CASSLGQVIGQPQHF. As DNA, the CDR3 is TGTGCCAGCAGCTTGGGGCAGGTGATTGGGCAGCCCCAGCATTTT. The whole variable domain, remainder taken from reference TRBV5-6 and TRBJ1-5, is DAGVTQSPTHLIKTRGQQVTLRCSPKSGHDTVSWYQQALGQGPQFIFQYYEEEERQRGNFPDRFSGHQFPNYSSELNVNALLLGDSALYLCASSLGQVIGQPQHFGDGTRLSIL.

This chain connects TRBV19 to TRBJ1-6; 7 bases map to TRBD1. This CDR3 comprises 16 residues. After removal of 5 bases from V and 0 bases from J, the junction contained 4 bases not matched to a gene. CDR1 LNHDA and CDR2 SQIVND come from the germline V gene (reference sequence). The CDR3, as DNA: TGTGCCAGTAGTCCACAGGGGAGCTCCTATAATTCACCCCTCCACTTT. This codes for CASSPQGSSYNSPLHF.

The chain has TRBV15 and TRBJ1-1; weak D call: TRBD1 (6 bases). The CDR3 sequence is 14 residues long. The germline CDR1 and CDR2 sequences are LNHNV and YYDKDF (reference sequence). Trimming shortened V by 0 bases and J by 5 bases, and 10 bases separated the two germline ends. DNA for the CDR3: TGTGCCACCAGCAGAGAAAATCAGGGGACTGAAGCTTTCTTT. This translates into CATSRENQGTEAFF.

The chain employs TRBV7-2 and TRBJ2-1, with D possibly matching TRBD1 (5 bases). Looked up from germline, CDR1 is SGHTA and CDR2 is FQGNSA. Trimming pared 5 bases from V and 1 base from J, leaving 18 bases between. This CDR3 comprises 17 residues. CDR3 loop: CASSGFHGALSYNEQFF. CDR3 in DNA: TGTGCCAGCAGCGGGTTCCATGGGGCGCTTTCCTACAATGAGCAGTTCTTC.

CDR3 sequence: CSASPDGSKILYF. CDR3 sequence (DNA): TGCAGCGCCTCTCCAGACGGCTCAAAAATTCTGTACTTC. V and J are TRBV29-1 and TRBJ2-7, with unresolved D. V gave up 7 bases and J gave up 12 bases, with 25 bases separating them. CDR3 length equals 13 residues. Germline V CDR1 and CDR2: SQVTM, ANQGSEA.

The chain uses TRBV6-1 and TRBJ2-3, with D possibly being TRBD2 (7 bases). The ends were cut back, 2 bases at V and 1 base at J, with 16 bases in the middle. The CDR3 is 17 amino acids. Germline CDR1 and CDR2: MNHNS and SASEGT. CDR3 residues: CASSELGGLSGTDTQYF. DNA for the CDR3: TGTGCCAGCAGTGAATTGGGGGGGCTGAGTGGCACAGATACGCAGTATTTT.

On this clone itself: The same CDR3 can be traced to other DNA sequences in this sample. The chain has TRBV6-5 and TRBJ2-5, with D perhaps TRBD1 (5 bases). The V gene lost 0 bases and the J gene lost 5 bases, with 13 bases spanning the gap. CDR3 length: 15 amino acids. Germline values: CDR1 MNHEY, CDR2 SVGAGI. This CDR3 is CASSYSGTGGETQYF. Here the CDR3 DNA reads TGTGCCAGCAGTTACTCGGGAACAGGTGGGGAGACCCAGTACTTC.

The genes are TRBV7-9 and TRBJ1-1; D is ambiguous. Trimming left V 2 bases short and J 3 bases short, with 10 bases between. CDR1 is SEHNR, CDR2 FQNEAQ, per germline (reference sequence). This CDR3 has 14 amino acids. The CDR3 spells CASSLSRGDTEAFF. Here the CDR3 DNA reads TGTGCCAGCAGCTTATCTAGAGGAGACACTGAAGCTTTCTTT.

The rearrangement links TRBV4-1 to TRBJ2-2, with TRBD1 identical over 10 bases. This CDR3 is built from 18 residues. Trimming took 4 bases from V and 6 from J; bases not matched to a gene: 14. The germline gives CDR1 MGHRA, CDR2 YSYEKL. CDR3 region: CASSLHRKGQGFPGELFF. The CDR3 region has the DNA TGCGCCAGCAGCCTACATCGGAAGGGACAGGGGTTTCCCGGGGAGCTGTTTTTT.

The V call is TRBV5-6, the J call TRBJ2-6; the D is unclear. From germline, CDR1 is SGHDT and CDR2 YYEEEE. There are 15 residues in the CDR3. V was cut by 0 bases and J by 2 bases, with 6 bases left in between. CDR3 residues: CASSLDRAGANVLTF. As DNA, the CDR3 is TGTGCCAGCAGCTTGGATAGGGCTGGGGCCAACGTCCTGACTTTC.

This clone was recorded only once. The chain carries TRBV28 and TRBJ2-3; the D is unclear. Trimming stripped 7 bases from V and 0 bases from J, with 5 bases between. Germline CDR1 reads MDHEN; CDR2 reads SYDVKM. CDR3 length equals 12 residues. CDR3 region: CASTQSTDTQYF. CDR3 sequence (DNA): TGTGCCAGCACACAAAGCACAGATACGCAGTATTTT.

This sequence joins TRBV5-1 and TRBJ2-1; 10 nucleotides agree with TRBD2. Germline V CDR1 and CDR2: SGHRS, YFSETQ. V shed 4 bases, J shed 3 bases, and the junction held 4 bases outside the gene matches. The CDR3 spans 15 residues. Here the CDR3 reads CASSSASGGYNEQFF. The CDR3 DNA reads as TGCGCCAGCAGCAGCGCTAGCGGGGGCTACAATGAGCAGTTCTTC.

The chain employs TRBV2 and TRBJ1-6, with D perhaps TRBD1 (5 bases). V was pared by 3 bases and J by 10 bases, with 22 bases between. The CDR3 loop spans 17 amino acids. Germline lookup yields CDR1 SNHLY and CDR2 FYNNEI. In DNA form, the CDR3 reads TGTGCCAGCAGTGATTGGGGGGTGGCAGTGCCGGGCTCACCCCTCCACTTT. This translates into CASSDWGVAVPGSPLHF.